This T cell receptor (beta chain) was captured by sequencing in a study of Ad26.COV2.S vaccination and SARS-CoV-2 variants. Study conclusions and caveats: Vaccinees showed greater spike-specific TCR breadth than placebo recipients.

This clone has a handful of counts. What it binds is unknown. Germline loops: CDR1 SEHNR, CDR2 FQNEAQ (reference sequence). The V gene end was trimmed by 10 bases and the J gene end by 7 bases; junction bases not matched to a gene: 7. This CDR3 comprises 13 residues. Treatment indicated: about 20 received Ad26.COV2.S at low or high dose, single or two shots; roughly five received placebo; per-sample allocation not given. Vaccine and placebo recipients were sampled on day 63 after the first injection. Immunization relied on an Ad26 vector, which expressed Wuhan-strain SARS-CoV-2 spike. Data came from immunoSEQ multiplex PCR; TCRdb stores just in-frame clones and leaves some out. The sample consists of 440,000 or so clones, about 92% of them appearing once.

V is TRBV7-9 and J is TRBJ1-4; 9 bases match TRBD1. The starting material was peripheral blood, obtained in a trial of Ad26.COV2.S vaccine versus placebo. This clonotype originated in a person aged 18-60 years who received the Ad26.COV2.S COVID-19 vaccine or a placebo. The CDR3 region has the DNA TGTGCCACAACCGGGACAGGGCTTGAAAAACTGTTTTTT. Translation gives CATTGTGLEKLFF. The variable domain in full, with the rest retrieved from reference TRBV7-9 and TRBJ1-4, is DTGVSQNPRHKITKRGQNVTFRCDPISEHNRLYWYRQTLGQGPEFLTYFQNEAQLEKSRLLSDRFSAERPKGSFSTLEIQRTEQGDSAMYLCATTGTGLEKLFFGSGTQLSVL.